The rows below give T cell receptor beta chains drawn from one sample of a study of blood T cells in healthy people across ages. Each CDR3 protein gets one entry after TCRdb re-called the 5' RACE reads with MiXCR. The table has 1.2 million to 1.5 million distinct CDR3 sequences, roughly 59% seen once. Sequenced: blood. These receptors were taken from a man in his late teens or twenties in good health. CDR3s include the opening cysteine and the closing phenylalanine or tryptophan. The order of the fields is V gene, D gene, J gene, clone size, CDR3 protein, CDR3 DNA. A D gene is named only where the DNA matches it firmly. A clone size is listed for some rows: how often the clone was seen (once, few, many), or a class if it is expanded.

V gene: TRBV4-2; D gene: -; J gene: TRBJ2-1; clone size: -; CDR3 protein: CASSQDEEGSYNEQFF; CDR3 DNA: TGTGCCAGCAGCCAAGATGAAGAAGGCTCCTACAATGAGCAGTTCTTC
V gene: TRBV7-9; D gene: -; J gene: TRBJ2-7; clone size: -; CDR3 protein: CASSTTLSSYEQYF; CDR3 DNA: TGTGCCAGCAGCACCACACTTAGCAGCTACGAGCAGTACTTC
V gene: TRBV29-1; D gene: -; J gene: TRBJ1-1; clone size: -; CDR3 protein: CSVDREVNTEAFF; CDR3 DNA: TGCAGCGTTGACAGGGAAGTCAACACTGAAGCTTTCTTT
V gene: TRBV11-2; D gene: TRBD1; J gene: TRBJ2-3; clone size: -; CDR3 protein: CASSSGQGGGDTQYF; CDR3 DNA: TGTGCCAGCAGCTCCGGACAGGGTGGTGGAGATACGCAGTATTTT
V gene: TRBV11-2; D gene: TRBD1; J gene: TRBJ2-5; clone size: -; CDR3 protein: CASSSVGGYRGQETQYF; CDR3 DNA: TGTGCCAGCAGCTCCGTGGGGGGCTACAGGGGGCAAGAGACCCAGTACTTC
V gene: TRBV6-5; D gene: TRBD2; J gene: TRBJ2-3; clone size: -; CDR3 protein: CASSFTLAGGARGTDTQYF; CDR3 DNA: TGTGCCAGCAGTTTCACCCTAGCGGGCGGAGCCCGGGGCACAGATACGCAGTATTTT
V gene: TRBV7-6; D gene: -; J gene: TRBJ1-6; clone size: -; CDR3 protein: CASSLGTNSPLHF; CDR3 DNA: TGTGCCAGCAGCTTAGGCACTAATTCACCCCTCCACTTT
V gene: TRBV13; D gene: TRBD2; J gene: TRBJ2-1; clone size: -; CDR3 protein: CASSFGTTYNEQFF; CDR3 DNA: TGTGCCAGCAGCTTCGGGACTACATACAATGAGCAGTTCTTC
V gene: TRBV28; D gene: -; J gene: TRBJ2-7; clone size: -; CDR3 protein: CASSATSPEQYF; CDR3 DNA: TGTGCCAGCAGTGCGACCTCCCCCGAGCAGTACTTC
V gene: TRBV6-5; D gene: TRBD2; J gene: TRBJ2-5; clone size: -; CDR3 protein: CASSFVSGTSGLWTQYF; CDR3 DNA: TGTGCCAGCAGTTTTGTATCCGGGACTAGCGGGCTTTGGACCCAGTACTTC
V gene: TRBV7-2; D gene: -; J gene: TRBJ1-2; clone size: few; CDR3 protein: CASSSVGQGYGYTF; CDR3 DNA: TGTGCCAGCAGCTCAGTAGGGCAGGGATATGGCTACACCTTC
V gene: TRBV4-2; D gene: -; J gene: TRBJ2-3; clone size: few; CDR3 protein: CASSQVSQGHTDTQYF; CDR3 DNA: TGTGCCAGCAGCCAAGTTTCACAGGGACACACAGATACGCAGTATTTT
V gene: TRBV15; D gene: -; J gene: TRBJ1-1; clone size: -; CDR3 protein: CATSRKTGNTEAFF; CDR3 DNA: TGTGCCACCAGCAGGAAGACAGGGAACACTGAAGCTTTCTTT
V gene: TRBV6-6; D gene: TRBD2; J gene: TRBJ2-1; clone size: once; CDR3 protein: CASTIAGIGGNEQFF; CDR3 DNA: TGTGCCAGCACCATAGCGGGAATCGGGGGCAATGAGCAGTTCTTC
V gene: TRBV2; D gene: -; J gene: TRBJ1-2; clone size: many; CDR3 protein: CASSAGEGYGYTF; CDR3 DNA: TGTGCCAGCAGCGCGGGGGAAGGCTATGGCTACACCTTC
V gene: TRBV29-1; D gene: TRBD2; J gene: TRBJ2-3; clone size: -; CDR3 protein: CSVEGPAGGLTDTQYF; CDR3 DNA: TGCAGCGTTGAAGGGCCAGCGGGGGGACTCACAGATACGCAGTATTTT
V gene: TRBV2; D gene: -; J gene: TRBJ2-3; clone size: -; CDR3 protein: CASPGPLREGSSTDTQYF; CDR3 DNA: TGTGCCAGCCCTGGGCCCCTTCGAGAAGGATCTAGCACGGATACGCAGTATTTT
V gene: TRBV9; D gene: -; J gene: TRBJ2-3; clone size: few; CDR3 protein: CASSASSEAGGTDTQYF; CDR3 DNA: TGTGCCAGCAGCGCCTCTTCCGAGGCAGGGGGGACAGATACGCAGTATTTT